This TCR beta chain was obtained from a study of cytomegalovirus exposure and HLA in healthy donors. Study conclusions and caveats: A later analysis linked a missense DCLRE1C variant to TCR beta V- and J-gene trimming.

This CDR3 is 15 amino acids long. Germline lookup yields CDR1 MNHNS and CDR2 SASEGT. Unmatched junction bases numbered 8, after V lost 6 bases and J lost 4 bases. Note on this clone: Its target is unknown.

A multiplex PCR was run with 60 Vbeta primers and 13 Jbeta primers. Produced via immunoSEQ multiplex PCR; TCRdb's table is partial and in-frame only. The data contain around 100,000 clones, 73% of them seen just once; the ten biggest clones take up under 4.5%. The source is a man aged 35 to 55 in good health and CMV-seronegative. The specimen was PBMCs. This chain connects TRBV6-1 to TRBJ2-3; 9 bases agree with TRBD1. The CDR3 DNA sequence: TGTGCCAGCAGCAGGGACAGGGCGGGGTCAGATACGCAGTATTTT. Its translation is CASSRDRAGSDTQYF.